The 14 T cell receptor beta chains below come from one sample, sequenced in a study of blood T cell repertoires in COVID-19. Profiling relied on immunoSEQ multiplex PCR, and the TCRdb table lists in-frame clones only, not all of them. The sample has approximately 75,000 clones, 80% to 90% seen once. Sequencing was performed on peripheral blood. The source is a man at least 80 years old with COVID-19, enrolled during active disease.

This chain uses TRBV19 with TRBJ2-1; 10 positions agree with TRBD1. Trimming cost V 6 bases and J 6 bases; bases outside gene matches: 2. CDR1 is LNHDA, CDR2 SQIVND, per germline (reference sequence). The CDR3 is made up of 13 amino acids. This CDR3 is CASRGQGSNEQFF. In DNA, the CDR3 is TGTGCCAGTAGGGGACAGGGGTCCAATGAGCAGTTCTTC.

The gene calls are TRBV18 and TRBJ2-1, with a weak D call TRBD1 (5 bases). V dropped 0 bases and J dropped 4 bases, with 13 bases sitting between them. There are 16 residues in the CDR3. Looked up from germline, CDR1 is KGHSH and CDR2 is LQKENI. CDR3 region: CASSPPRTGTYNEQFF. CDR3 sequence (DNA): TGTGCCAGCTCACCACCGAGAACAGGCACGTACAATGAGCAGTTCTTC.

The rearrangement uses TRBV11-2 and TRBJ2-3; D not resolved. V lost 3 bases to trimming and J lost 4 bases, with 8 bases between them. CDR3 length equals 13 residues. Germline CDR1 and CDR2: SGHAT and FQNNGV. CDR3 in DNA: TGTGCCAGCAGCTTCTCACGGGCAGATACGCAGTATTTT. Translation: CASSFSRADTQYF. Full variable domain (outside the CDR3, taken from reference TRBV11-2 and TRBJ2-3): EAGVAQSPRYKIIEKRQSVAFWCNPISGHATLYWYQQILGQGPKLLIQFQNNGVVDDSQLPKDRFSAERLKGVDSTLKIQPAKLEDSAVYLCASSFSRADTQYFGPGTRLTVL.

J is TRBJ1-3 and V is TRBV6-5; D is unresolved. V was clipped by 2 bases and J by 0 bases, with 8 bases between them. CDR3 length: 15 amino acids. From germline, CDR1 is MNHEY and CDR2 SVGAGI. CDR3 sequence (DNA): TGTGCCAGCAGTTACAGAGGGAGCTCTGGAAACACCATATATTTT. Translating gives CASSYRGSSGNTIYF.

In nucleotides, the CDR3 is TGCGCCAGCAGCACCGAGACTCCTTCCTACAATGAGCAGTTCTTC. It is translated as CASSTETPSYNEQFF. The V gene is TRBV5-1, the J gene TRBJ2-1, with no clear D. Deletions cut 4 bases from V and 1 base from J, with 12 bases between. CDR1 and CDR2 (germline): SGHRS, YFSETQ. The CDR3 has 15 amino acids. The complete variable domain, with remaining parts taken from reference TRBV5-1 and TRBJ2-1, reads KAGVTQTPRYLIKTRGQQVTLSCSPISGHRSVSWYQQTPGQGLQFLFEYFSETQRNKGNFPGRFSGRQFSNSRSEMNVSTLELGDSALYLCASSTETPSYNEQFFGPGTRLTVL.

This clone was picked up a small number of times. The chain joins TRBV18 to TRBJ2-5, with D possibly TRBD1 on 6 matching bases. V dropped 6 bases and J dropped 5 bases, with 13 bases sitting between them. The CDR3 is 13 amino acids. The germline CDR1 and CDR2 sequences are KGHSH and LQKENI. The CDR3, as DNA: TGTGCCAGCTCTTCCAACAGGGAGGAGACCCAGTACTTC. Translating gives CASSSNREETQYF.

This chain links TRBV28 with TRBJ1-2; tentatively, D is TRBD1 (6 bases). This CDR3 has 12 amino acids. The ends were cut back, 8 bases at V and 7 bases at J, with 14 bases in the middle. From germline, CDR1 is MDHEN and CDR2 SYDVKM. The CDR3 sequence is CASGDRFSGYTF. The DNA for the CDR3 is TGTGCCAGCGGAGACAGGTTCAGTGGCTACACCTTC.

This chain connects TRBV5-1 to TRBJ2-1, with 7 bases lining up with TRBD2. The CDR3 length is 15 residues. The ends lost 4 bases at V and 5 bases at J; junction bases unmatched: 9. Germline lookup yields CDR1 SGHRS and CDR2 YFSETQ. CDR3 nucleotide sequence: TGCGCCAGCAGCAACAGCGGGGTTAACAACAATGAGCAGTTCTTC. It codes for CASSNSGVNNNEQFF.

CDR3 protein: CASSWTGAYEQYF. The CDR3 nucleotides read TGTGCCAGCAGCTGGACAGGCGCCTACGAGCAGTACTTC. The genes are TRBV11-1 and TRBJ2-7, with 7 bases that match TRBD1. Looked up from germline, CDR1 is SGHAT and CDR2 is FQDESV (reference sequence). V lost 4 bases, J lost 2 bases, and 2 bases stayed unmatched. This CDR3 region has 13 residues.

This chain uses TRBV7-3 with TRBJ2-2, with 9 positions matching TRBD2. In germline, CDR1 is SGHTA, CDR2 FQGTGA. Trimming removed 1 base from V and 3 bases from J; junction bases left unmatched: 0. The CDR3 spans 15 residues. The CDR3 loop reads CASSLRLADTGELFF. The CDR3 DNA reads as TGTGCCAGCAGCTTAAGACTAGCGGACACCGGGGAGCTGTTTTTT.

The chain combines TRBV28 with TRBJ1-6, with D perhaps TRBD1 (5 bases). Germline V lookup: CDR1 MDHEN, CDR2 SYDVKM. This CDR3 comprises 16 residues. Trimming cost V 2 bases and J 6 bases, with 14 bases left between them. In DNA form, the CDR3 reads TGTGCCAGCAGTTTAATTGGAGCCGGGGGTAATTCACCCCTCCACTTT. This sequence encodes CASSLIGAGGNSPLHF.

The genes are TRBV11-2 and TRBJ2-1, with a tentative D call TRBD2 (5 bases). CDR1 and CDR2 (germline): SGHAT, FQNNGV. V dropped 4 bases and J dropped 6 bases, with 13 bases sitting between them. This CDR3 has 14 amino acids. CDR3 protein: CASSSPGSPNEQFF. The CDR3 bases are TGTGCCAGCAGCTCCCCGGGGAGCCCCAATGAGCAGTTCTTC.

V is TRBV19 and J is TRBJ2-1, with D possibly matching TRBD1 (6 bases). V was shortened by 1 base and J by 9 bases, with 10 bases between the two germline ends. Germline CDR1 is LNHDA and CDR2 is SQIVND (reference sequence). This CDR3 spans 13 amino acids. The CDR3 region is CASSIALTGEQFF. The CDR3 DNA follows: TGTGCCAGTAGTATAGCCCTGACAGGTGAGCAGTTCTTC. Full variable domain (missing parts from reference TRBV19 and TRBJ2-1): DGGITQSPKYLFRKEGQNVTLSCEQNLNHDAMYWYRQDPGQGLRLIYYSQIVNDFQKGDIAEGYSVSREKKESFPLTVTSAQKNPTAFYLCASSIALTGEQFFGPGTRLTVL.

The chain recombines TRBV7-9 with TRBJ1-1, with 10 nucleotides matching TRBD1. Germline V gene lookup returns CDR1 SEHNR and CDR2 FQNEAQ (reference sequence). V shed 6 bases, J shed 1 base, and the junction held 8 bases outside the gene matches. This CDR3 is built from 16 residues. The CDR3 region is CASSRQGALRNTEAFF. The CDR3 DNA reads TGTGCCAGCAGTCGACAGGGGGCTTTGCGGAACACTGAAGCTTTCTTT. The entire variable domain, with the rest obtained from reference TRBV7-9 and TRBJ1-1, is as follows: DTGVSQNPRHKITKRGQNVTFRCDPISEHNRLYWYRQTLGQGPEFLTYFQNEAQLEKSRLLSDRFSAERPKGSFSTLEIQRTEQGDSAMYLCASSRQGALRNTEAFFGQGTRLTVV.